Presented here are 16 T cell receptor beta chains from one specimen sequenced in a study of blood T cell repertoires in COVID-19 (dated by TCRdb to the early 2020s). Library preparation employed the immunoSEQ multiplex PCR assay. In its TCRdb copy, this immuneACCESS table keeps in-frame sequences only and misses some clones. Where compared with another copy, unresolved V genes explain less than half of these, and the others have no known cause. For this sample the table gives roughly 250,000 clones, of which roughly 90% were detected only once. 0.7% to 0.85% of the sample belongs to the ten largest clones. Sequences were obtained from peripheral blood. These receptor sequences come from a woman aged 30 to 39 with acute or convalescent COVID-19.

The genes are TRBV5-8 and TRBJ1-1, with D tentatively TRBD1 (5 bases). The CDR3 covers 13 residues. V lost 0 bases, J lost 5 bases, and 8 bases lay in between. Germline V gene data show CDR1 as SGHTS and CDR2 as YDEGEE. CDR3: CASSLGGVTEAFF. The CDR3 nucleotides are TGTGCCAGCAGCTTGGGGGGGGTGACTGAAGCTTTCTTT.

The chain employs TRBV28 and TRBJ2-7; D might be TRBD1 (5 bases). Per the germline V gene, CDR1 is MDHEN and CDR2 is SYDVKM. Trimming removed 1 base at V and 3 bases at J, with 16 bases between. The CDR3 contains 16 residues. CDR3 amino acids: CASSLLGAVGIYEQYF. The CDR3 DNA reads as TGTGCCAGCAGTTTATTAGGGGCAGTCGGAATCTACGAGCAGTACTTC.

The V and J genes are TRBV30 and TRBJ1-1; the match to TRBD1 covers 8 bases. CDR3 size: 14 residues. The trim removed 2 bases at V and 1 base at J, leaving 3 bases unmatched. Germline lookup yields CDR1 GTSNPN and CDR2 SVGIG (reference sequence). The CDR3 region has the DNA TGTGCCTGGAGTCTCGGGACAGGGAACACTGAAGCTTTCTTT. This encodes CAWSLGTGNTEAFF.

The chain couples TRBV2 to TRBJ2-7; 9 positions agree with TRBD2. Germline V CDR1 and CDR2: SNHLY, FYNNEI. The junction had 6 bases not matched to a gene; V was cut back by 6 bases and J by 3 bases. This CDR3 is built from 14 residues. Here the CDR3 DNA reads TGTGCCAGCAGCCGCCTAGCGGGGAACTACGAGCAGTACTTC. Translation: CASSRLAGNYEQYF.

In DNA form, the CDR3 reads TGTGCCAGCAGTTACTCGGGGACTAGCGGTTTCTACGAGCAGTACTTC. Amino acids: CASSYSGTSGFYEQYF. The J gene is TRBJ2-7, the V gene TRBV6-5; 11 bases align to TRBD2. This CDR3 has 16 amino acids. With 0 bases clipped from V and 3 bases from J, the junction kept 4 bases outside the gene matches. Germline loops: CDR1 MNHEY, CDR2 SVGAGI.

The rearrangement uses TRBV19 and TRBJ2-2; 13 bases line up with TRBD2. The CDR3 has 17 residues. J gave up 1 base and V 3 bases, and 2 bases lay outside the gene matches. CDR1 and CDR2 from the germline V gene are LNHDA and SQIVND (reference sequence). CDR3 bases: TGTGCCAGTAGTATTGGACTAGCGGGAGTGAACACCGGGGAGCTGTTTTTT. This gives the protein CASSIGLAGVNTGELFF.

The CDR3 sequence is CASMEGSYNEQFF. In DNA, the CDR3 is TGTGCCAGCATGGAGGGGTCCTACAATGAGCAGTTCTTC. The V gene is TRBV28, the J gene TRBJ2-1, with D possibly matching TRBD2 (6 bases). This CDR3 spans 13 amino acids. Germline values: CDR1 MDHEN, CDR2 SYDVKM. V was pared by 7 bases and J by 1 base, with 8 bases between.

Of note for this clone: This likely comes from a read error, as the CDR3 has no conserved phenylalanine or tryptophan at its end. No DNA is shown, since the ends of the CDR3 on it are uncertain; the CDR3 is the one TCRdb lists. The chain uses TRBV20-1 and TRBJ1-2. Looked up from germline, CDR1 is DFQATT and CDR2 is SNEGSKA (reference sequence). The CDR3 totals 10 residues, both ends included. The CDR3 spells CSARVVGEGV.

This clone turned up a few times. V is TRBV9 and J is TRBJ2-2, with 8 nucleotides matching TRBD1. The CDR3 totals 18 residues. Germline assignment: CDR1 SGDLS and CDR2 YYNGEE. The V segment lost 1 base and the J segment 3 bases; nucleotides outside the gene matches: 11. The chain's CDR3 is CASSVPLIGTGHTGELFF. As DNA, the CDR3 is TGTGCCAGCAGCGTACCCCTAATCGGGACAGGACACACCGGGGAGCTGTTTTTT.

The chain has TRBV7-9 and TRBJ2-1; 8 bases are shared with TRBD2. This CDR3 has 13 residues. After removal of 5 bases from V and 6 bases from J, the junction contained 3 bases not matched to a gene. The germline V gene has CDR1 SEHNR and CDR2 FQNEAQ (reference sequence). CDR3 region: CASSGTSSNEQFF. As DNA, the CDR3 is TGTGCCAGCAGCGGGACTAGTAGCAATGAGCAGTTCTTC.

The chain has TRBV5-1 and TRBJ1-4, with TRBD1 identical over 7 bases. Trimming at V came to 5 bases and at J to 7 bases, leaving 11 bases not matched to a gene. The CDR3 has 15 residues. Germline V gives CDR1 SGHRS, CDR2 YFSETQ. CDR3 bases: TGCGCCAGCAGAAGGGGGCCTGACCCCCTTGAAAAACTGTTTTTT. The encoded protein is CASRRGPDPLEKLFF.

The V call is TRBV11-3, the J call TRBJ1-1; D is perhaps TRBD1 (5 bases). Trimming left V 5 bases short and J 4 bases short, with 11 bases between. The germline V gene has CDR1 SGHNT and CDR2 YENEEA. The CDR3 extends over 13 amino acids. In DNA form, the CDR3 reads TGTGCCAGCAGCCCCCGGGGGTTCACTGAAGCTTTCTTT. It codes for CASSPRGFTEAFF.

This chain joins TRBV19 and TRBJ2-7, with TRBD2 identical over 9 bases. Germline CDR1 reads LNHDA; CDR2 reads SQIVND (reference sequence). This CDR3 has 14 amino acids. V was clipped by 3 bases and J by 3 bases; unmatched bases: 3. The CDR3 DNA reads TGTGCCAGTAGTATTGGTAGCGGGGGCTACGAGCAGTACTTC. Translation: CASSIGSGGYEQYF.

J is TRBJ2-1 and V is TRBV27; TRBD2 aligns across 7 bases. This CDR3 comprises 16 residues. Germline loops: CDR1 MNHEY, CDR2 SMNVEV (reference sequence). V dropped 2 bases and J dropped 4; count of bases not matched to a gene: 8. The CDR3 here is CASSLVAGAAYNEQFF. As DNA, the CDR3 is TGTGCCAGCAGTTTAGTGGCGGGAGCAGCTTACAATGAGCAGTTCTTC.

The V and J genes are TRBV28 and TRBJ2-5; D is undetermined. Looked up from germline, CDR1 is MDHEN and CDR2 is SYDVKM. The CDR3 is made up of 11 amino acids. V dropped 3 bases and J dropped 5 bases, with 4 bases sitting between them. This CDR3 reads CASSFRETQYF. CDR3 DNA: TGTGCCAGCAGTTTCCGGGAGACCCAGTACTTC.

The chain is built from TRBV7-2 and TRBJ2-7, with a tentative D call TRBD2 (6 bases). Trimming removed 3 bases at V and 0 bases at J, with 15 bases between. The CDR3 is 16 amino acids. Looked up from germline, CDR1 is SGHTA and CDR2 is FQGNSA. CDR3 region: CASSLAGLGSSYEQYF. CDR3 DNA: TGTGCCAGCAGCTTGGCGGGGCTCGGCAGCTCCTACGAGCAGTACTTC. Variable domain in full (rest from reference TRBV7-2 and TRBJ2-7): GAGVSQSPSNKVTEKGKDVELRCDPISGHTALYWYRQSLGQGLEFLIYFQGNSAPDKSGLPSDRFSAERTGGSVSTLTIQRTQQEDSAVYLCASSLAGLGSSYEQYFGPGTRLTVT.